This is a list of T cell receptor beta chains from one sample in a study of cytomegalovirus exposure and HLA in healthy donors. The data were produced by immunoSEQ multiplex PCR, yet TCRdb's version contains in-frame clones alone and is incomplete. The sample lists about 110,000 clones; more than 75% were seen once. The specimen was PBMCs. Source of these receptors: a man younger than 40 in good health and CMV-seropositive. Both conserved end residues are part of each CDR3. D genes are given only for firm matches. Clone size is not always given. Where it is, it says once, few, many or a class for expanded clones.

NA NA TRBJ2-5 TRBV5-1 TGCGCCAGCAGCTTGGTGCTGGGGAGAGAGACCCAGTACTTC CASSLVLGRETQYF
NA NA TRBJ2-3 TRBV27 TGTGCCAGCAGCCCAACCCCGGCAGATACGCAGTATTTT CASSPTPADTQYF
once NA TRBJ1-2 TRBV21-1 TGTGCCAGCAGCAAAGTGCATCAGGATGGCTACACCTTC CASSKVHQDGYTF
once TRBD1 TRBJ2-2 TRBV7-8 TGTGCCAGCAGCGACCAGGGGGCGCGGGGCACCGGGGAGCTGTTTTTT CASSDQGARGTGELFF
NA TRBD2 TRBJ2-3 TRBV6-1 TGTGCCAGCGCTAGCGGGATAGGGATGGATACGCAGTATTTT CASASGIGMDTQYF
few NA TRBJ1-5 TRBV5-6 TGTGCCAGCAGCGTGGGACTTTTAAGCAATCAGCCCCAGCATTTT CASSVGLLSNQPQHF
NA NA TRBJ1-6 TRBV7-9 TGTGCCAGCAGCTTCGGGACACTCCGTTCTGGGAATTCACCCCTCCACTTT CASSFGTLRSGNSPLHF
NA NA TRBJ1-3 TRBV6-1 TGTGCCAGCAGTACAATCAGGGTTTCTGGAAACACCATATATTTT CASSTIRVSGNTIYF
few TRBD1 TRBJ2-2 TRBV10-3 TGTGCCACGACCGGGACAGGGGTTAGAGGCGGGGAGCTGTTTTTT CATTGTGVRGGELFF
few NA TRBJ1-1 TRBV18 TGTGCCAGCTCACCGATTCCGGGACAAGCTGAAGCTTTCTTT CASSPIPGQAEAFF
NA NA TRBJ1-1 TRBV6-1 TGTGCCAGCATCCGGTTCACTGAAGCTTTCTTT CASIRFTEAFF
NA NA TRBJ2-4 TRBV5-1 TGCGCCAGCAGCTTGGCCCAGGACTCTTTCAGTCAGTACTTC CASSLAQDSFSQYF
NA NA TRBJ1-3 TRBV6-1 TGTGCCAGCAGTCCCGTAGCTGGGAGTGGAAACACCATATATTTT CASSPVAGSGNTIYF
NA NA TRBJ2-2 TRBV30 TGTGCCTGGAGTGTACGGTCGAACACCGGGGAGCTGTTTTTT CAWSVRSNTGELFF
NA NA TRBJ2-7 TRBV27 TGTGCCAGCACCCCAGGGGGGAAACCCCGCGAGCAGTACTTC CASTPGGKPREQYF
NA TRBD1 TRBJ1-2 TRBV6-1 TGTGCCAGCAGTGAGCCCGGGACAGCGGATGGCTACACCTTC CASSEPGTADGYTF
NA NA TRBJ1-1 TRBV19 TGTGCCAGTACCCCGCTAGTAAACACTGAAGCTTTCTTT CASTPLVNTEAFF
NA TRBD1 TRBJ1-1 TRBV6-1 TGTGCCAGCATATGGACAGGGGCGAACACTGAAGCTTTCTTT CASIWTGANTEAFF
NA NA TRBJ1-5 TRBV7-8 TGTGCCAGCAGCTTAGGGGGTCGGACAGCCGTGGGAATTCAGCCCCAGCATTTT CASSLGGRTAVGIQPQHF
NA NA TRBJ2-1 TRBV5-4 TGTGCCAGCAGCTTGGATTTGGGGAGCTCCTACAATGAGCAGTTCTTC CASSLDLGSSYNEQFF
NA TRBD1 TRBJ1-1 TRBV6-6 TGTGCCAGCGGTGGGACAGGGGGGATAAACACTGAAGCTTTCTTT CASGGTGGINTEAFF
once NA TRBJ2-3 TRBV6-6 TGTGCCAGCAAAAACGAAGGGGCGGTCACAGATACGCAGTATTTT CASKNEGAVTDTQYF
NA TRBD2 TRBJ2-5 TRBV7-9 TGTGCCAGCAGCTCCCTAGCGGGATTCCAAAAGACCCAGTACTTC CASSSLAGFQKTQYF
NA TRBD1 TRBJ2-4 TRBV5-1 TGCGCCAGCAGCTTTAGACTCAGTGGGGACAGTCAGTACTTC CASSFRLSGDSQYF
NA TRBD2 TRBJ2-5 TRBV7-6 TGTGCCAGCAGCTTATTGGGGACTAGCGGGGCAACGGAGACCCAGTACTTC CASSLLGTSGATETQYF
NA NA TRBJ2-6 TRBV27 TGTGCCAGCAGTTCCACAGGGTCTGGGGCCAACGGCCTGACTTTC CASSSTGSGANGLTF
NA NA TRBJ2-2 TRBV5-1 TGCGCCAGCACCCAGGGGGGACTGGGACAGAGAACCGGGGAGCTGTTTTTT CASTQGGLGQRTGELFF
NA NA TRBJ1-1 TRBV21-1 TGTGCCAGCAGCAGGCGGACAGGGCCGAACACTGAAGCTTTCTTT CASSRRTGPNTEAFF
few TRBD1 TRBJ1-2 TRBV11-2 TGTGCCAGCAGCCTCTTCGGGACAGCCATTGACTACACCTTC CASSLFGTAIDYTF
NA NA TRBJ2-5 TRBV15 TGTGCCACCAGCAGAGATAGGGGCCAAGAGACCCAGTACTTC CATSRDRGQETQYF
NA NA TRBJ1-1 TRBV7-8 TGTGCCAGCAGCTTAGAAAGGGGCGCGAGAACTGAAGCTTTCTTT CASSLERGARTEAFF
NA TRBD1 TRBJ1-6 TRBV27 TGTGCCAGTAGTTTAGACAGGGCAGCATCACCCCTCCACTTT CASSLDRAASPLHF
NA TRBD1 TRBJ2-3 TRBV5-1 TGCGCCAGCAGCTATGGACAGGGGATGAGCACAGATACGCAGTATTTT CASSYGQGMSTDTQYF
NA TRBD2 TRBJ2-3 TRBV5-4 TGTGCCAGCAGCTGGGGGGTGGGACTAGCGGACACAGATACGCAGTATTTT CASSWGVGLADTDTQYF
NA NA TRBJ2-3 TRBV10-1 TGCGCCAGCAGTGAACGGGAGTCCGGTACGCAGTATTTT CASSERESGTQYF
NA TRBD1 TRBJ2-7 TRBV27 TGTGCCAGCGGACTGAGGACAGGGTCCCACGAGCAGTACTTC CASGLRTGSHEQYF
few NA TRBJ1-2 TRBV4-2 TGTGCCAGCAGCCAAGAATCCGTGTTAGATGGCTACACCTTC CASSQESVLDGYTF
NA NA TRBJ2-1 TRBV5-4 TGTGCCAGCAGCTGGCGGAGCAGCTCCTACAATGAGCAGTTCTTC CASSWRSSSYNEQFF
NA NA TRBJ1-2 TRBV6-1 TGTGCCAGCAGCCGACCCCAGGGGAGTCAGGGCTACACCTTC CASSRPQGSQGYTF
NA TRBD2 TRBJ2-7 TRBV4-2 TGTGCCAGCAGCCAAGATCACTTAAGTTCCGGGGGGTCCTACGAGCAGTACTTC CASSQDHLSSGGSYEQYF
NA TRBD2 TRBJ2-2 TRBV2 TGTGCCACAAAGGGGGGCGGGGGGGCCTGGAACACCGGGGAGCTGTTTTTT CATKGGGGAWNTGELFF
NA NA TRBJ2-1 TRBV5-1 TGCGCCAGCAGCCTCGACTATAATGAGCAGTTCTTC CASSLDYNEQFF
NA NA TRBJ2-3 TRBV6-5 TGTGCCAGCAGTTACTCAGCAGGGCGGGGAGATACGCAGTATTTT CASSYSAGRGDTQYF
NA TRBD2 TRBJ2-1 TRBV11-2 TGTGCCAGCAGCTTATCCCGGGGGGGACTTCGGGCCTACAATGAGCAGTTCTTC CASSLSRGGLRAYNEQFF
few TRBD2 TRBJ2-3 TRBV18 TGTGCCAGCAAGCGGGGGGGGAGCACAGATACGCAGTATTTT CASKRGGSTDTQYF
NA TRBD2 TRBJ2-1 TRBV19 TGTGCCAGTAGTATGTATGCGTTAGGAGCGGGGGGGATCCACAATGAGCAGTTCTTC CASSMYALGAGGIHNEQFF
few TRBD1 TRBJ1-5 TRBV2 TGTGCCAGCAGGGGGACAGGGATTGGGCAGCCCCAGCATTTT CASRGTGIGQPQHF
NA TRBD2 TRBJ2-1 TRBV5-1 TGCGCCAGCAGCACGGGACTAGCGGGGGGGCGGGGCAATGAGCAGTTCTTC CASSTGLAGGRGNEQFF
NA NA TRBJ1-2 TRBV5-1 TGCGCCAGCAGCCAGCAGACAGGTCCTAACTATGGCTACACCTTC CASSQQTGPNYGYTF
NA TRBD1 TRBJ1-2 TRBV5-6 TGTGCCAGCATACCGGGACAGGCAGACTATGGCTACACCTTC CASIPGQADYGYTF
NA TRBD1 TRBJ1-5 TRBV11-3 TGTGCCAGCAGCTACGGGACAGGGCCGCATCAGCCCCAGCATTTT CASSYGTGPHQPQHF
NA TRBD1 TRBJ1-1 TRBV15 TGTGCCACCTCCAGGGGACAGACGACGATGAACACTGAAGCTTTCTTT CATSRGQTTMNTEAFF
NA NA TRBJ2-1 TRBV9 TGTGCCAGCAGCGTAGCTGGCGGGGGCCCTGCTTACAATGAGCAGTTCTTC CASSVAGGGPAYNEQFF
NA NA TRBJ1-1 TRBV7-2 TGTGCCAGCAGCTCTTTTCCGGCGGGTGGGGCTTTCTTT CASSSFPAGGAFF
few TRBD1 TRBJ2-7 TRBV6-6 TGTGCCAGCAGTTACGAGGGGGCGTCCTACGAGCAGTACTTC CASSYEGASYEQYF